This T cell receptor (beta chain) was identified in a study of T cell responses to AZD1222 COVID-19 vaccine. General study results and limits: In a largely white British group with more females than males, clonal diversity was possibly underestimated. Epitopes outside B.1.351 and B.1.1.7 mutated regions reportedly drew nearly half of spike TCRs. Only six or seven AZD1222 recipients tested seropositive at baseline. Vaccine-associated CD4 TCRs ranged over spike, dominating at 160-218 and 743-854.

The CDR3 extends over 13 amino acids. Germline V gene sequence: CDR1 MNHEY, CDR2 SMNVEV (reference sequence). V was trimmed by 10 bases and J by 5 bases, leaving 17 bases between them. Sequencing used immunoSEQ multiplex PCR; TCRdb keeps in-frame clones, though not all of them. This table holds about 160,000 clones, 90% to 95% found once. Comments on this clone: Its antigen is as yet unknown.

The sequencing here drew on peripheral blood, taken on day 0 of MenACWY control vaccination. The V call is TRBV27, the J call TRBJ1-2, with a weak D call TRBD1 (6 bases). The source is an adult in good health. CDR3 DNA: TGTGCCAACTCCTCCAGGGGACCATATGGCTACACCTTC. This sequence encodes CANSSRGPYGYTF.